These 32 T cell receptor beta chains originate from one sample sequenced in a study of cytomegalovirus exposure and HLA in healthy donors. The study ran its PCR with 60 Vbeta and 13 Jbeta primers. Profiling relied on immunoSEQ multiplex PCR, and the TCRdb table lists in-frame clones only, not all of them. The repertoire holds 150,000 or so clones, with approximately 80% as singletons. Material for sequencing was PBMCs. Receptors originate from a woman aged 18 to 35 in good health and CMV-seronegative.

This clone was seen a few times. The gene calls are TRBV5-1 and TRBJ1-2, with TRBD1 as a possible D gene (5 bases). Looked up from germline, CDR1 is SGHRS and CDR2 is YFSETQ. The CDR3 extends over 17 amino acids. The V and J ends lost 0 bases and 3 bases respectively, with 18 bases between them. The CDR3 loop reads CASSLAGGNTHHYGYTF. CDR3 bases: TGCGCCAGCAGCTTGGCCGGGGGAAACACGCATCACTATGGCTACACCTTC.

This clone has a handful of counts. V gene TRBV21-1 combines with J gene TRBJ2-7; the table's D gene call, TRBD2, was not cross checked with the DNA. TRBV21-1 counts as a pseudogene. CDR3 length: 15 residues. In DNA, the CDR3 is TGTGCCAGCAGCAAACCCCGGGACTCCTCCTACGAGCAGTACTTC. Its translation: CASSKPRDSSYEQYF.

On this clone: The identical CDR3 is also encoded by other nucleotide sequences in the sample. The J gene is TRBJ1-1, the V gene TRBV27, with D possibly TRBD1 on 5 matching bases. This CDR3 region has 14 residues. From germline, CDR1 is MNHEY and CDR2 SMNVEV (reference sequence). The germline V and J ends were trimmed by 3 bases and 1 base, with 9 bases remaining between them. CDR3 loop: CASSFVGGNTEAFF. CDR3 nucleotides: TGTGCCAGCAGTTTTGTCGGGGGGAACACTGAAGCTTTCTTT.

The rearrangement uses TRBV4-2 and TRBJ2-1; 7 nucleotides line up with TRBD1. V trimming: 2 bases; J trimming: 2 bases; junction bases outside the gene matches: 9. Germline values: CDR1 LGHNA, CDR2 YNFKEQ. This CDR3 region has 17 residues. In nucleotides, the CDR3 is TGTGCCAGCAGCCAAACCGGAGACAGGGAACCCTACAATGAGCAGTTCTTC. Protein sequence: CASSQTGDREPYNEQFF.

J is TRBJ2-7 and V is TRBV7-2, with 11 bases fitting TRBD1. From germline, CDR1 is SGHTA and CDR2 FQGNSA. The CDR3 runs to 15 residues. The ends lost 2 bases at V and 7 bases at J; junction bases unmatched: 7. The CDR3 DNA reads TGTGCCAGCAGCTTACGGACAGGGGGCACCGGGGAGCAGTACTTC. Translated, it gives CASSLRTGGTGEQYF.

This clone was recorded only once. The V call is TRBV5-5, the J call TRBJ1-1, with D possibly TRBD1 on 6 matching bases. The CDR3 is 13 residues long. V lost 7 bases, J lost 2 bases, and 12 bases lay in between. Per germline, CDR1 SGHKS and CDR2 YYEKEE (reference sequence). CDR3 DNA: TGTGCCAGCGGACCGGGACATAACACTGAAGCTTTCTTT. This codes for CASGPGHNTEAFF.

CDR3 coding DNA: TGTGCCATCAGTGACAGTCACTCGGGCACCGGGGAGCTGTTTTTT. Translated, it gives CAISDSHSGTGELFF. The chain uses TRBV10-3 and TRBJ2-2; no clear D. Trimming pared 3 bases from V and 4 bases from J, leaving 12 bases between. Germline V gives CDR1 ENHRY, CDR2 SYGVKD. The CDR3 consists of 15 residues.

This chain uses TRBV28 with TRBJ1-5; D uncertain. Deletions cut 5 bases from V and 9 bases from J, with 11 bases between. Germline CDR1 reads MDHEN; CDR2 reads SYDVKM. The CDR3 covers 12 residues. CDR3 in amino acids: CASSPPRGPQHF. CDR3 in DNA: TGTGCCAGCAGTCCCCCCCGGGGGCCCCAGCATTTT.

The J gene is TRBJ2-7, the V gene TRBV28, with D tentatively TRBD1 (6 bases). V was trimmed by 1 base and J by 3 bases, leaving 10 bases between them. The CDR3 totals 14 residues. The germline CDR1 and CDR2 sequences are MDHEN and SYDVKM. Here the CDR3 DNA reads TGTGCCAGCAGTTTATTTCCCAGGGGCTACGAGCAGTACTTC. It encodes CASSLFPRGYEQYF.

This chain connects TRBV28 to TRBJ1-2; possible D gene TRBD1, 5 bases. This CDR3 is built from 15 residues. Germline V gene lookup returns CDR1 MDHEN and CDR2 SYDVKM. Trimming removed 3 bases at V and 8 bases at J, with 19 bases between. Here the CDR3 DNA reads TGTGCCAGCAGTTTTCGGTCTCTCCAAAAGGGGGGCTACACCTTC. Its translation is CASSFRSLQKGGYTF.

The chain combines TRBV5-4 with TRBJ2-1; 9 nucleotides align to TRBD2. The CDR3 covers 15 residues. CDR1 and CDR2 from the germline V gene are SGHNT and YYREEE (reference sequence). Trimming cost V 4 bases and J 3 bases; bases outside gene matches: 5. The CDR3 DNA is TGTGCCAGCAGCGCCCGACTAGCGGACTACAATGAGCAGTTCTTC. As protein: CASSARLADYNEQFF.

In DNA form, the CDR3 reads TGTGCCAGCAAAACAGGGGTCGGTAGCGCGTACAATGAGCAGTTCTTC. Its protein product is CASKTGVGSAYNEQFF. V usage is TRBV5-4 and J usage is TRBJ2-1, with 7 bases identical to TRBD1. The CDR3 has 16 residues. CDR1 and CDR2 from the germline V gene are SGHNT and YYREEE (reference sequence). V gave up 6 bases and J gave up 4 bases; unmatched junction bases: 13.

The chain has TRBV15 and TRBJ1-2, with D uncertain. The germline CDR1 and CDR2 sequences are LNHNV and YYDKDF (reference sequence). The CDR3 has 15 residues. Trimming cost V 0 bases and J 0 bases, with 8 bases left between them. The CDR3, as DNA: TGTGCCACCAGCAGAGATTCTGCGGCTAACTATGGCTACACCTTC. Translated: CATSRDSAANYGYTF. Full variable domain (missing parts from reference TRBV15 and TRBJ1-2): DAMVIQNPRYQVTQFGKPVTLSCSQTLNHNVMYWYQQKSSQAPKLLFHYYDKDFNNEADTPDNFQSRRPNTSFCFLDIRSPGLGDTAMYLCATSRDSAANYGYTFGSGTRLTVV.

In this sample, this clone turned up a few times. This chain links TRBV5-1 with TRBJ2-3, with TRBD2 matching over 8 bases. The CDR3 is made up of 15 amino acids. V trimming: 4 bases; J trimming: 3 bases; junction bases outside the gene matches: 7. Germline values: CDR1 SGHRS, CDR2 YFSETQ. Here the CDR3 reads CASSRSGSETDTQYF. Written as DNA, the CDR3 is TGCGCCAGCAGCCGAAGCGGGAGTGAGACAGATACGCAGTATTTT.

The chain couples TRBV28 to TRBJ1-1; D gene uncertain. CDR1 and CDR2 (germline): MDHEN, SYDVKM. CDR3 length: 16 residues. V dropped 0 bases and J dropped 8 bases, with 19 bases sitting between them. The CDR3 coding sequence is TGTGCCAGCAGTTTATGGGGCAGATACGGTTTTGGGGAAGCTTTCTTT. It yields the protein CASSLWGRYGFGEAFF. Full variable domain (missing parts from reference TRBV28 and TRBJ1-1): DVKVTQSSRYLVKRTGEKVFLECVQDMDHENMFWYRQDPGLGLRLIYFSYDVKMKEKGDIPEGYSVSREKKERFSLILESASTNQTSMYLCASSLWGRYGFGEAFFGQGTRLTVV.

V and J are TRBV7-9 and TRBJ2-7; 13 nucleotides line up with TRBD2. This CDR3 has 16 amino acids. From germline, CDR1 is SEHNR and CDR2 FQNEAQ (reference sequence). With 5 bases clipped from V and 7 bases from J, the junction kept 11 bases outside the gene matches. The CDR3 loop reads CASSPRLAGGQGEQYF. CDR3 nucleotides: TGTGCCAGCAGCCCTCGACTAGCGGGAGGTCAGGGGGAGCAGTACTTC.

The rearrangement uses TRBV7-2 and TRBJ2-6; 7 bases fit TRBD1. Germline loops: CDR1 SGHTA, CDR2 FQGNSA. This CDR3 has 19 residues. The J segment lost 0 bases and the V segment lost 2 bases, leaving 10 bases of the junction unmatched. CDR3 region: CASSLSSARGTSGANVLTF. The CDR3 DNA is TGTGCCAGCAGCTTAAGTTCAGCCAGGGGGACCTCTGGGGCCAACGTCCTGACTTTC.

This clone appeared once. The chain recombines TRBV7-9 with TRBJ2-1, with D unclear. Germline loops: CDR1 SEHNR, CDR2 FQNEAQ (reference sequence). Trimming removed 5 bases at V and 9 bases at J, with 14 bases between. The CDR3 length is 13 residues. CDR3 protein: CASSPPGAGEQFF. The DNA of the CDR3 is TGTGCCAGCAGCCCACCGGGTGCCGGTGAGCAGTTCTTC.

The chain couples TRBV6-1 to TRBJ2-3; the D gene is possibly TRBD1 (5 bases). CDR1 is MNHNS, CDR2 SASEGT, per germline. The length of the CDR3 is 15 residues. Trimming removed 1 base at V and 4 bases at J, with 12 bases between. CDR3 nucleotide sequence: TGTGCCAGCAGTGAAGGTCAGGGTCTCCCAGATACGCAGTATTTT. As protein: CASSEGQGLPDTQYF.

This chain joins TRBV30 and TRBJ1-2; no firm D call. CDR1 and CDR2 from the germline V gene are GTSNPN and SVGIG (reference sequence). V shed 2 bases and J shed 7 bases, with 17 bases lying between them. This CDR3 has 14 amino acids. As DNA, the CDR3 is TGTGCCTGGAGTCCCCTCCCGGGGAGTTCTGGCTACACCTTC. Translated: CAWSPLPGSSGYTF. Variable domain in full (rest from reference TRBV30 and TRBJ1-2): SQTIHQWPATLVQPVGSPLSLECTVEGTSNPNLYWYRQAAGRGLQLLFYSVGIGQISSEVPQNLSASRPQDRQFILSSKKLLLSDSGFYLCAWSPLPGSSGYTFGSGTRLTVV.

The V call is TRBV7-8, the J call TRBJ1-1; D gene ambiguous. The V end lost 6 bases, the J end lost 4 bases, and 15 bases lay between the germline ends. The CDR3 totals 14 residues. Germline assignment: CDR1 SGHVS and CDR2 FQNEAQ. Written as DNA, the CDR3 is TGTGCCAGCAGGGTAGGAGGGAGTGCCACTGAAGCTTTCTTT. Amino acid sequence: CASRVGGSATEAFF.

The chain uses TRBV18 and TRBJ2-5; weak D call: TRBD1 (5 bases). Germline assignment: CDR1 KGHSH and CDR2 LQKENI. The CDR3 loop spans 14 amino acids. V was trimmed by 0 bases and J by 2 bases, leaving 7 bases between them. DNA of the CDR3: TGTGCCAGCTCACCACCGTCAGGGCAAGAGACCCAGTACTTC. Translation: CASSPPSGQETQYF.

The chain recombines TRBV7-9 with TRBJ2-1; 7 bases line up with TRBD2. CDR3 length: 14 amino acids. The trim removed 5 bases at V and 4 bases at J, leaving 5 bases unmatched. The V gene's germline CDR1 is SEHNR and CDR2 FQNEAQ (reference sequence). The CDR3 loop is CASSVVGGYNEQFF. Here the CDR3 DNA reads TGTGCCAGCAGCGTAGTGGGGGGGTACAATGAGCAGTTCTTC.

The chain has TRBV6-5 and TRBJ1-5; 9 positions agree with TRBD1. Germline lookup yields CDR1 MNHEY and CDR2 SVGAGI. The J segment lost 6 bases and the V segment lost 6 bases, leaving 6 bases of the junction unmatched. This CDR3 is built from 14 residues. CDR3 DNA sequence: TGTGCCAGCAGGGGGACAGGGCGAGTTCAGCCCCAGCATTTT. Amino acid sequence: CASRGTGRVQPQHF.

V gene TRBV28 combines with J gene TRBJ2-7; a weak D match, TRBD1 (6 bases). The germline V and J ends were trimmed by 4 bases and 2 bases, with 12 bases remaining between them. The CDR3 spans 14 residues. The germline CDR1 and CDR2 sequences are MDHEN and SYDVKM. CDR3 coding DNA: TGTGCCAGCAGTTCACGGGACAACACCTACGAGCAGTACTTC. Translation: CASSSRDNTYEQYF.

The CDR3 is CASSYGLAGGYEQYF. DNA for the CDR3: TGTGCCAGCAGTTATGGACTAGCGGGAGGCTACGAGCAGTACTTC. The J gene is TRBJ2-7, the V gene TRBV6-5, with 14 bases identical to TRBD2. The ends lost 3 bases at V and 3 bases at J; junction bases unmatched: 1. Germline CDR1 is MNHEY and CDR2 is SVGAGI. The length of the CDR3 is 15 residues.

The chain has TRBV11-2 and TRBJ1-4, with 9 bases fitting TRBD1. The CDR3 is 15 amino acids. The junction had 11 bases not matched to a gene; V was cut back by 4 bases and J by 11 bases. Germline-derived CDR1 and CDR2 are SGHAT and FQNNGV. CDR3 bases: TGTGCCAGCAGCTCGGGGCCACAGGGGGCGCGGAAACTGTTTTTT. The encoded protein is CASSSGPQGARKLFF.

V gene TRBV4-1 combines with J gene TRBJ2-7, with D perhaps TRBD1 (6 bases). CDR1 MGHRA and CDR2 YSYEKL come from the germline V gene. The V end lost 1 base, the J end lost 6 bases, and 19 bases lay between the germline ends. CDR3 length: 16 residues. CDR3 in DNA: TGCGCCAGCAGCCAAGGATGGTGGACAGCTACGTTCGAGCAGTACTTC. This codes for CASSQGWWTATFEQYF.

The chain carries TRBV19 and TRBJ2-4; D possibly corresponds to TRBD1 (6 bases). V dropped 6 bases and J dropped 0 bases, with 9 bases sitting between them. CDR3 length: 14 residues. Germline V CDR1 and CDR2: LNHDA, SQIVND (reference sequence). CDR3 nucleotide sequence: TGTGCCAGTAGGGACAGAGTAGCCAAAAACATTCAGTACTTC. Translated: CASRDRVAKNIQYF.

V usage is TRBV19 and J usage is TRBJ2-3, with 8 nucleotides matching TRBD2. With V trimmed by 0 bases and J by 3 bases, 11 bases remained unmatched. Germline V lookup: CDR1 LNHDA, CDR2 SQIVND (reference sequence). This CDR3 spans 18 amino acids. The CDR3 bases are TGTGCCAGTAGTATAGATGGTATCCGGGAGGGCTGGACAGATACGCAGTATTTT. Protein sequence: CASSIDGIREGWTDTQYF.

This sequence joins TRBV27 and TRBJ2-7, with 11 bases fitting TRBD2. Germline trimming cut 8 bases from V and 4 bases from J; bases unmatched to any gene: 7. The CDR3 totals 14 residues. CDR1 is MNHEY and CDR2 is SMNVEV in the germline V gene (reference sequence). CDR3 loop: CASRTGTSGYEQYF. The CDR3 bases are TGTGCCAGCCGCACCGGGACTAGCGGTTACGAGCAGTACTTC.

The V gene is TRBV28, the J gene TRBJ2-2, with D uncertain. Germline CDR1 reads MDHEN; CDR2 reads SYDVKM. V was cut by 8 bases and J by 0 bases, with 10 bases left in between. The CDR3 consists of 14 residues. The CDR3 sequence: CASSPTSNTGELFF. CDR3 sequence (DNA): TGTGCCAGCTCACCTACTTCGAACACCGGGGAGCTGTTTTTT.